This paragraph covers one T cell receptor (beta chain) sequence. The sample holds a few counts of this clone. The antigen it recognizes is unknown. Base qualities are missing; no much larger clone stands one base away. This sample is part of a study of blood T cell repertoires in COVID-19 (dated by TCRdb to the early 2020s). Turning to the overall study: The collaborator samples originated in the United States, Italy and Spain and spanned the acute and convalescent phases of COVID-19. Subjects who had been exposed to COVID-19, were actively infected with it, or had recovered from it provided the deeply sampled blood TCRbeta repertoires that made up the dataset. HLA class I and class II types, where available, came from metadata supplied by the sample provider rather than from assay-based typing. The prospective study material was composed of cDNA or gDNA derived from T cells, B-cell-depleted T cells, or PBMCs. The repertoires were released in a freely available public database meant as a resource for research on the immune response to SARS-CoV-2. The samples were drawn from the first 160 participants of the ongoing ImmuneRACE study and from 1,254 subjects provided by 6 global collaborators. Sample metadata almost always included a de-identified subject ID, COVID-19 status, age in years and sex.

Participants in the prospective study were enrolled through a virtual design, were aged about 18 to 100 years, and lived in about two dozen United States geographic areas. Cohort assignment in the prospective study relied on participant-reported clinical history from a screening survey and a study questionnaire. ImmuneRACE Cohort 3 recovered participants were defined by two consecutive negative NP/OP PCR tests, healthcare professional clearance, or symptom resolution. Each participant in the prospective study had whole blood, serum and a nasopharyngeal or oropharyngeal swab collected by mobile phlebotomists. Additional blood draws and questionnaires over an approximately two-month period could optionally be provided by prospective study participants. Before DNA extraction, prospective study blood samples were shipped either frozen or at room temperature. General findings and caveats noted by the study authors: Clinical and demographic metadata were provided uncurated, with the amount varying by source and participant.

The immunoSEQ Assay, a bias-controlled multiplex PCR, was used to amplify TCRbeta CDR3 regions from genomic DNA. The paper's data handling went like this. The number of nucleated cells in each sample was estimated from the amplification of reference gene primers within the assay. Sequence reads were collapsed and filtered to measure the absolute abundance of every unique TCRbeta CDR3 rearrangement. Productive Simpson clonality was computed per sample as the square root of Simpson's diversity index over productive rearrangements. Here the immuneACCESS table is served through TCRdb, limited to in-frame sequences with V and J called. Missing clones are a known gap in these copies; in checked studies unresolved V genes cover under half, and the rest lacks a known reason. V, J and clone size derive from that table, while D and trimming were established from the DNA sequence. The sample includes 140,000 to 150,000 clones, with roughly 89% observed a single time. The top ten hold around 4.5% of the sample.

Sequences LGHDT (CDR1) and YNNKEL (CDR2) are obtained from the germline V gene (reference sequence). The CDR3 runs 15 residues from the cysteine to the phenylalanine. Left in the record is the CDR3 DNA by itself, 45 bases read in frame from the first base. V is trimmed back by 2 bases and J by 6 bases, and the junction contains 6 bases that no gene match accounts for. Sequencing was performed on PBMCs or T cells enriched from blood (not recorded which). The rearrangement joined TRBV3-1 (or the pseudogene TRBV3-2) to TRBJ2-1; 8 bases in between match TRBD2. This TCR was recovered from a man over 45 who had recovered from COVID-19. The CDR3 region reads CASSQSGGPGNEQFF. The nucleotides are TGTGCCAGCAGCCAATCGGGAGGGCCGGGCAATGAGCAGTTCTTC.